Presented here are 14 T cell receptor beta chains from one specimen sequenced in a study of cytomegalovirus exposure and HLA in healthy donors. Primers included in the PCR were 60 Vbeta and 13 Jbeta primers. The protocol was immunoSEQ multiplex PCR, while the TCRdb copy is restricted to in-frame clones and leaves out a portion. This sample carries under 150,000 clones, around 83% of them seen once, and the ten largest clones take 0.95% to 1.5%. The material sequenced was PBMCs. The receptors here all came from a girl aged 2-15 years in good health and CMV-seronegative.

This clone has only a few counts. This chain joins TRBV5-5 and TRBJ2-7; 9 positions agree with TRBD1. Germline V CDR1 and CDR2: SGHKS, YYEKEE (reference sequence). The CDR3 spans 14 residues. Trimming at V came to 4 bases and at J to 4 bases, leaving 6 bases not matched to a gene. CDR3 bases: TGTGCCAGCAGCAACGGACAGGGGACGTACGAGCAGTACTTC. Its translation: CASSNGQGTYEQYF.

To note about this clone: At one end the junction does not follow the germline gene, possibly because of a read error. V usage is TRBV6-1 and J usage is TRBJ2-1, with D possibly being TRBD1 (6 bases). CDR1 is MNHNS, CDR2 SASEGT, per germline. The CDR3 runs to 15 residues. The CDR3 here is CAGSPRDTVNNEQFF. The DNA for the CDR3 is TGTGCCGGCAGTCCCCGGGACACGGTTAACAATGAGCAGTTCTTC.

The CDR3 bases are TGTGCCAGCAGTTACGCCGGGACAGGGACCTACGAGCAGTACTTC. It translates to CASSYAGTGTYEQYF. This chain links TRBV6-5 with TRBJ2-7; 9 bases fit TRBD1. Germline-derived CDR1 and CDR2 are MNHEY and SVGAGI. The CDR3 consists of 15 residues. V lost 2 bases and J lost 2; bases outside the gene matches: 4.

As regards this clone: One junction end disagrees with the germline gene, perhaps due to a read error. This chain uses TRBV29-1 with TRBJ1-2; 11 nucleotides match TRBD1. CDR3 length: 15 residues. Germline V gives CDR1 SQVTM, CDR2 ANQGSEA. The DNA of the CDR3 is TGCAGCGTTGAAGATTGGGACAGGGGGAAAGGGGGCTACCCCTTC. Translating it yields CSVEDWDRGKGGYPF.

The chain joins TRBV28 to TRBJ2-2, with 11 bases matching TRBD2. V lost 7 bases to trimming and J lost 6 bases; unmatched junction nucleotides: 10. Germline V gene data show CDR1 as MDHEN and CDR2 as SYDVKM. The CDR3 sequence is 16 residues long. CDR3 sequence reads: CASKGSGRAGAGELFF. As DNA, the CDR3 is TGTGCCAGCAAAGGTAGCGGGAGGGCGGGCGCCGGGGAGCTGTTTTTT.

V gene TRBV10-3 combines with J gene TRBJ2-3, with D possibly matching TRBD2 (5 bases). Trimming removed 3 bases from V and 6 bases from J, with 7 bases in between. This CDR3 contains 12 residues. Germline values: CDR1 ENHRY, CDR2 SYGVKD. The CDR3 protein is CAISDRGDTQYF. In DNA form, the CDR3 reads TGTGCCATCAGTGACCGCGGGGATACGCAGTATTTT.

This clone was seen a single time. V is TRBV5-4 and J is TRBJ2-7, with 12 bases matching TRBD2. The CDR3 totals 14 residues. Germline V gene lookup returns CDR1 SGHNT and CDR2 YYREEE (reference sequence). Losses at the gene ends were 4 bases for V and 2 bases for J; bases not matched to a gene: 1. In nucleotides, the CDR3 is TGTGCCAGCAGCCCTAGCGGGGGGGCCTACGAGCAGTACTTC. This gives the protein CASSPSGGAYEQYF.

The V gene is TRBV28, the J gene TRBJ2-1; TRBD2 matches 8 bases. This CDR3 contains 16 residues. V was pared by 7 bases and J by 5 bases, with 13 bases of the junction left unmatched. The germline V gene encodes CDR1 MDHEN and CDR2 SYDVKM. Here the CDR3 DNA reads TGTGCCAGCACCCCGCTAGGGAGCGGGGGTCACAATGAGCAGTTCTTC. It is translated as CASTPLGSGGHNEQFF.

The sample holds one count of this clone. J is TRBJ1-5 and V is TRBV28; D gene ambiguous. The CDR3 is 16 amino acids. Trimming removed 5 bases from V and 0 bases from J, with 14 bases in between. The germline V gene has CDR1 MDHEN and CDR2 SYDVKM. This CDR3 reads CASSMRVGNSNQPQHF. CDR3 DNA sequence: TGTGCCAGCAGTATGCGGGTGGGGAATAGCAATCAGCCCCAGCATTTT.

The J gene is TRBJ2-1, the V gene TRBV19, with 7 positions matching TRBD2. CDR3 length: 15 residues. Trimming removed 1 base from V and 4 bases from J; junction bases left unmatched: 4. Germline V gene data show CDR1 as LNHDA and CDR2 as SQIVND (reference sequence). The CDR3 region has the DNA TGTGCCAGTAGTATAGCTAGCGGTAGATACAATGAGCAGTTCTTC. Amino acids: CASSIASGRYNEQFF.

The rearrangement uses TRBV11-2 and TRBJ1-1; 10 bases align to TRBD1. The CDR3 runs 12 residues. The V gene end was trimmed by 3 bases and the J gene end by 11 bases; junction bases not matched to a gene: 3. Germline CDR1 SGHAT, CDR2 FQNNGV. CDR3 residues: CASSFRDRGAFF. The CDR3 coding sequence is TGTGCCAGCAGCTTTCGGGACAGGGGCGCTTTCTTT.

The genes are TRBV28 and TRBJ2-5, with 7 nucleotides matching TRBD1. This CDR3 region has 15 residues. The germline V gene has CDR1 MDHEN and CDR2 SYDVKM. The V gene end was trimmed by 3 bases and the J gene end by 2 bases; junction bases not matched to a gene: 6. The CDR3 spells CASSFPGTAQETQYF. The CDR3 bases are TGTGCCAGCAGTTTCCCCGGGACAGCACAAGAGACCCAGTACTTC.

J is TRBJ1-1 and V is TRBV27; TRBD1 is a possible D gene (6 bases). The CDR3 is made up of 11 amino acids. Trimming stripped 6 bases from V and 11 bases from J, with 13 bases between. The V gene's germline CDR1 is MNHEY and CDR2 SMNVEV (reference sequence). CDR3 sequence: CASRLGGRAFF. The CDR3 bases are TGTGCCAGCAGACTGGGGGGGCGCGCTTTCTTT.

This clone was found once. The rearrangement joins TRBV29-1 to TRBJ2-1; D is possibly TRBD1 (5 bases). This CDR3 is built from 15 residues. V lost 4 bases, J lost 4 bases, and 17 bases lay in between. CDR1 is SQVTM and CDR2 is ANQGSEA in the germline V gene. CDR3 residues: CSVGGAVKDYNEQFF. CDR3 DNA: TGCAGCGTTGGTGGGGCAGTAAAAGATTACAATGAGCAGTTCTTC.